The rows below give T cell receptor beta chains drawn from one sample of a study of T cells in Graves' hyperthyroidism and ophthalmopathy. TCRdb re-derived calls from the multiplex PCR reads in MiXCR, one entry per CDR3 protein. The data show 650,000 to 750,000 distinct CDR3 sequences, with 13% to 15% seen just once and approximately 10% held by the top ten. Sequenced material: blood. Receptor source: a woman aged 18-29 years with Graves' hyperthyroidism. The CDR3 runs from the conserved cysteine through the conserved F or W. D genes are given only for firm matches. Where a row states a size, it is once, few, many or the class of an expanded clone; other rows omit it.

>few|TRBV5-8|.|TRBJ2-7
CASSLYSPTDEQYF
TGTGCCAGCAGCTTGTACAGTCCAACCGACGAGCAGTACTTC
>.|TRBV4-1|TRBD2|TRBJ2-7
CASRGLGNYEQYF
TGCGCCAGCAGGGGACTAGGAAACTACGAGCAGTACTTC
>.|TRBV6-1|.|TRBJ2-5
CASSDGLLETQYF
TGTGCCAGCAGTGACGGACTCTTAGAGACCCAGTACTTC
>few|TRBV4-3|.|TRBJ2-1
CASSERGSLRKFF
TGCGCCAGCAGCGAAAGAGGGTCTCTTCGGAAGTTCTTC
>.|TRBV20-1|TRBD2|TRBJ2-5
CSASRLAGGPAVLYF
TGCAGTGCCTCCCGACTAGCGGGAGGACCCGCCGTACTGTACTTC
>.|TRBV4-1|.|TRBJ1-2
CASSQGQGPSGYGYTF
TGCGCCAGCAGCCAAGGGCAGGGGCCCTCGGGCTATGGCTACACCTTC
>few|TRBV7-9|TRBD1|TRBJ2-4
CASSPTGPNIQYF
TGTGCCAGCAGCCCGACAGGGCCTAACATTCAGTACTTC
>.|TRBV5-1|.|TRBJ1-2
CASSPAGGVYGYTF
TGCGCCAGCAGCCCGGCCGGGGGGGTTTATGGCTACACCTTC
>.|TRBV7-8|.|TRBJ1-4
CASSYYRRDATNEKLFF
TGTGCCAGCAGCTACTATCGCAGGGACGCAACTAATGAAAAACTGTTTTTT
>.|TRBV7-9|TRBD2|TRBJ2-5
CASGLAGGTQYF
TGTGCCAGCGGACTAGCGGGAGGAACACAGTACTTC
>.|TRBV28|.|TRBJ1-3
CASASTDTIYF
TGTGCCAGCGCATCTACGGACACCATATATTTT
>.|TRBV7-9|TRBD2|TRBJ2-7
CASSRGASGTYEQYF
TGTGCCAGCAGCAGGGGGGCTAGCGGGACCTACGAGCAGTACTTC
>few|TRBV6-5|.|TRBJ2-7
CASSYTSRNSYEQYF
TGTGCCAGCAGTTATACTTCCCGAAACTCCTACGAGCAGTACTTC
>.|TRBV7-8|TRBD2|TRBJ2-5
CASSAGLAGGGETQYF
TGTGCCAGCAGCGCGGGACTAGCGGGGGGGGGAGAGACCCAGTACTTC
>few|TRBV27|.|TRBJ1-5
CASSLSRPYSNQPQHF
TGTGCCAGCAGTTTAAGCAGACCCTATAGCAATCAGCCCCAGCATTTT
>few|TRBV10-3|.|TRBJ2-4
CAISESGGLLAKNIQYF
TGTGCCATCAGTGAGTCTGGCGGACTTCTAGCCAAAAACATTCAGTACTTC
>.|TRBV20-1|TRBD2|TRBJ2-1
CSATGTSGGLYEQFF
TGCAGTGCTACCGGGACTAGCGGGGGATTGTATGAGCAGTTCTTC
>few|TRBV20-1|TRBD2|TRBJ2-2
CSAETSGRYPGELFF
TGCAGTGCTGAGACTAGCGGGAGGTATCCCGGGGAGCTGTTTTTT
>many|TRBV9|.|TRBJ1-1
CASSVGDPGWGNTEAFF
TGTGCCAGCAGCGTAGGAGATCCGGGATGGGGGAACACTGAAGCTTTCTTT
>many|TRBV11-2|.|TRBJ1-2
CASSFSQGHYGYTF
TGTGCCAGCAGCTTTAGCCAGGGCCACTATGGCTACACCTTC
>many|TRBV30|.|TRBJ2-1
CAWSVTGHEQFF
TGTGCCTGGAGTGTAACTGGGCATGAGCAGTTCTTC
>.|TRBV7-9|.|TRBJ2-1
CASSLADLRSPPSYNEQFF
TGTGCCAGCAGCTTAGCTGACCTTCGATCCCCCCCCTCCTACAATGAGCAGTTCTTC
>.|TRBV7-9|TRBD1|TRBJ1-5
CASSSIQGAFPQPQHF
TGTGCCAGCAGCAGCATACAGGGGGCGTTCCCCCAGCCCCAGCATTTT
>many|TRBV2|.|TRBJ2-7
CASSWAITDSSSYEQYF
TGTGCCAGCAGTTGGGCAATAACGGACAGCAGCTCCTACGAGCAGTACTTC
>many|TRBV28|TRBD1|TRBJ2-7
CASRRQGVSYEQYF
TGTGCCAGCAGGCGACAGGGGGTGAGTTACGAGCAGTACTTC
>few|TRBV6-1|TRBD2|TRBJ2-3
CASTPHRGGPVDTQYF
TGTGCCAGCACCCCTCATCGGGGAGGGCCTGTAGATACGCAGTATTTT
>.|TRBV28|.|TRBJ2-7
CASRAMDEQYF
TGTGCCAGCAGGGCGATGGACGAGCAGTACTTC
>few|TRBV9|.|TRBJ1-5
CASSLTGADNQPQHF
TGTGCCAGCAGCCTCACGGGGGCGGACAATCAGCCCCAGCATTTT
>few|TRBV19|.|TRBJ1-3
CASISPARSNGNTIYF
TGTGCCAGTATCAGCCCAGCTCGGAGTAACGGAAACACCATATATTTT
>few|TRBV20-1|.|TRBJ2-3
CSATPGLSTDTQYF
TGCAGTGCGACCCCGGGACTCAGCACAGATACGCAGTATTTT
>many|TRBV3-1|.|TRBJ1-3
CASSPPPRASGNTIYF
TGTGCCAGCAGCCCCCCGCCCAGGGCCTCTGGAAACACCATATATTTT
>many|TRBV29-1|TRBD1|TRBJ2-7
CSVGRDSVLRGEQYF
TGCAGCGTTGGAAGGGACAGTGTACTCCGGGGCGAGCAGTACTTC
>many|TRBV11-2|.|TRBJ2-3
CASSFQSRTVSTDTQYF
TGTGCCAGCAGCTTTCAGTCCAGGACGGTTAGCACAGATACGCAGTATTTT
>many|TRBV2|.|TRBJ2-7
CASRETFSYEQYF
TGTGCCAGCAGGGAGACGTTCTCCTACGAGCAGTACTTC
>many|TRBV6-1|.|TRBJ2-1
CASSYESFSYNEQFF
TGTGCCAGCTCGTACGAAAGTTTCTCCTACAATGAGCAGTTCTTC
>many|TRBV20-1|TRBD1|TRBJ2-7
CSARGPDRAYEQYF
TGCAGTGCTAGGGGCCCAGACAGGGCCTACGAGCAGTACTTC
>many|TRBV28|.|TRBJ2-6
CASSLGPWAGEGSGANVLTF
TGTGCCAGCAGTTTGGGTCCCTGGGCAGGGGAGGGCTCTGGGGCCAACGTCCTGACTTTC
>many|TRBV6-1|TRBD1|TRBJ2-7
CASSPTVGQGSSYEQYF
TGTGCCAGCAGTCCAACCGTCGGACAGGGTAGCTCCTACGAGCAGTACTTC
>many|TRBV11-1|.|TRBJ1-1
CASSLNQGGSTEAFF
TGTGCCAGCAGCTTAAATCAGGGCGGGAGCACTGAAGCTTTCTTT
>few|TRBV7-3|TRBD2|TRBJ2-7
CASSVAGGHEQYF
TGTGCCAGCAGCGTAGCGGGAGGGCACGAGCAGTACTTC
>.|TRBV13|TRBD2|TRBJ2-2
CASSLALAGGPGTGELFF
TGTGCCAGCAGCTTAGCACTAGCGGGAGGGCCGGGCACCGGGGAGCTGTTTTTT
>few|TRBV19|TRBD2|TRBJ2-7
CASSPHEAGNYEQYF
TGTGCCAGTAGCCCACATGAAGCGGGGAACTACGAGCAGTACTTC
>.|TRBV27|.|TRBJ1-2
CASGGRSASMIPYGYTF
TGTGCCAGCGGGGGTAGGAGCGCGTCTATGATCCCTTATGGCTACACCTTC
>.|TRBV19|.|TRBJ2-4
CASSIVGTSNIQYF
TGTGCCAGTAGTATAGTCGGGACCTCTAACATTCAGTACTTC
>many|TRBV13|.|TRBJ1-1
CASSPRTRKYTEAFF
TGTGCCAGCAGCCCTCGGACACGGAAGTACACTGAAGCTTTCTTT
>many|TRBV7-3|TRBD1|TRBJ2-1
CASSRDRGRSEQFF
TGTGCCAGCAGCCGGGACAGGGGGCGAAGCGAGCAGTTCTTC
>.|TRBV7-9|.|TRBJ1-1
CASSLPLRAGTEAFF
TGTGCCAGCAGTTTACCTCTCCGGGCGGGCACTGAAGCTTTCTTT
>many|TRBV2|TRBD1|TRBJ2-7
CASSENTGVSYEQYF
TGTGCCAGCAGTGAAAATACAGGGGTCTCCTACGAGCAGTACTTC
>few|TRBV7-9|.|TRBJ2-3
CASSSAGSDTQYF
TGTGCCAGCAGCTCCGCAGGGTCAGATACGCAGTATTTT
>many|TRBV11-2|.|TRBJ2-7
CASSLEGTSAVYEQYF
TGTGCCAGCAGCTTAGAAGGGACCTCAGCCGTCTACGAGCAGTACTTC
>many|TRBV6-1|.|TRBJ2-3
CATLREPEGDTQYF
TGTGCCACCCTCCGGGAGCCCGAAGGCGATACGCAGTATTTT
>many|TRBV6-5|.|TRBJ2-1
CASSYKVGEGLEQFF
TGTGCCAGCAGTTACAAGGTGGGAGAGGGACTTGAGCAGTTCTTC
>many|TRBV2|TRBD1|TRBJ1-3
CASSGDRGRSGNTIYF
TGTGCCAGCAGTGGTGACAGGGGGCGTTCTGGAAACACCATATATTTT
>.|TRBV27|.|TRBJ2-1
CASSLDYPINEQFF
TGTGCCAGCAGTTTGGATTATCCGATCAATGAGCAGTTCTTC